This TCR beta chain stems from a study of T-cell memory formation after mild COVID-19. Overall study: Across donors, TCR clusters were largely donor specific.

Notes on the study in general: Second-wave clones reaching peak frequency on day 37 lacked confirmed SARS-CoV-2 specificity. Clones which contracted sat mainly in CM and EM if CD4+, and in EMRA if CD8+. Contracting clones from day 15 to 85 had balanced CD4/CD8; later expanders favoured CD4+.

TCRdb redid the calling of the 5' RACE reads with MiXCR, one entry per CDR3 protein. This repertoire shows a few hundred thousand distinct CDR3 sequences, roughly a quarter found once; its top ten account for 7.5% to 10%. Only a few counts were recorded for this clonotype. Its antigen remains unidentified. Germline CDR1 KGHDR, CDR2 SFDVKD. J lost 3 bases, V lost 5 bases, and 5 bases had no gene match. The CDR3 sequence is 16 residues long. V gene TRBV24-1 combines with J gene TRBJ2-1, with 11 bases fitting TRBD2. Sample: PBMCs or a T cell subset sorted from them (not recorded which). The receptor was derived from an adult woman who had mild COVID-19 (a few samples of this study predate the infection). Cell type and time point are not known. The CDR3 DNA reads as TGTGCCACCAGTGGATCCGGGACTAGCGGCTACAATGAGCAGTTCTTC. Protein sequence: CATSGSGTSGYNEQFF.